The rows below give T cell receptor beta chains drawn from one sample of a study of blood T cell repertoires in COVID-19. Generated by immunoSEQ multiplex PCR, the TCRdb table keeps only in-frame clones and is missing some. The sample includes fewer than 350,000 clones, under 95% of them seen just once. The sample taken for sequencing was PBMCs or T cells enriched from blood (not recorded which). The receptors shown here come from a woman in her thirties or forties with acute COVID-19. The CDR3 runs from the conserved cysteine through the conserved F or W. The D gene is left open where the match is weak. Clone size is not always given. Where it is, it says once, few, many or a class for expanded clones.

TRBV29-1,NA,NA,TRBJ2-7,TGCAGCGTCCCCTCTCGGGTTTCCCCCTACGAGCAGTACTTC,CSVPSRVSPYEQYF
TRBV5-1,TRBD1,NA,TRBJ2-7,TGCGCCAGCAGCTTCGGGACAGCGCTCAACGAGCAGTACTTC,CASSFGTALNEQYF
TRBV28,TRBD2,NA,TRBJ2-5,TGTGCCAGCAGTTTAATGGGGGGGACGGCTAAACAAGAGACCCAGTACTTC,CASSLMGGTAKQETQYF
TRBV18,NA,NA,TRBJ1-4,TGTGCCAGCTCACCACTACAGCTAACAACTAATGAAAAACTGTTTTTT,CASSPLQLTTNEKLFF
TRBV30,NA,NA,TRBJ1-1,TGTGCCTGGAGTGTACTATTATTCGGTAACACTGAAGCTTTCTTT,CAWSVLLFGNTEAFF
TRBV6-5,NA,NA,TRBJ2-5,TGTGCCAGCAGTACAGGGTGGGGACAAGAGACCCAGTACTTC,CASSTGWGQETQYF
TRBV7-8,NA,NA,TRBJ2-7,TGTGCCAGCAGCTTAGGGTGGAAGGGGGACTACGAGCAGTACTTC,CASSLGWKGDYEQYF
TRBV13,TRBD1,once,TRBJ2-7,TGTGCCAGCAGCTTAATAGGACAGGCCTACGAGCAGTACTTC,CASSLIGQAYEQYF
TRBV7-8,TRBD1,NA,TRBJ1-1,TGTGCCAGCAGCTCCGGGACAGGGGGGACATTAACTGAAGCTTTCTTT,CASSSGTGGTLTEAFF
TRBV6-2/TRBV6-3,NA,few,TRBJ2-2,TGTGCCAGCAGTTACCCAGGAGGGCCAAGAGGGGCCGGGGAGCTGTTTTTT,CASSYPGGPRGAGELFF
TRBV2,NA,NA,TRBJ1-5,TGTGCCAGCAGGGGGGAGGGGCCCCAGCATTTT,CASRGEGPQHF
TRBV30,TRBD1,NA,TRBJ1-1,TGTGCCTGGACCCAGGGGGGACGAGCTTTCTTT,CAWTQGGRAFF
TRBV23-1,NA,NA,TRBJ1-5,TGCGCCACCCTTAACAGGGATAATAGGAATCAGCCCCAGCATTTT,CATLNRDNRNQPQHF
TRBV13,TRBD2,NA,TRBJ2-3,TGTGCCAACAGCTTACGGCTAGCGGGAATCACAGATACGCAGTATTTT,CANSLRLAGITDTQYF
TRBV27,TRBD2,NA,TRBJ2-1,TGTGCCAGCAGTTCACTAGCGGGGGGGGATGAGCAGTTCTTC,CASSSLAGGDEQFF
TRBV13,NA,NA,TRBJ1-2,TGTGCCAGCAATTCTTTGGTGGAGAAGGGGAATGGCTACACCTTC,CASNSLVEKGNGYTF
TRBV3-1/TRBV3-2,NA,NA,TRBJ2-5,TGTGCCAGCAGCCAAAGTTCCGGGATTACCCAGTACTTC,CASSQSSGITQYF
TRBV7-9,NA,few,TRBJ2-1,TGTGCCAGCAGGGACCCGGGACACCCATACAATGAGCAGTTCTTC,CASRDPGHPYNEQFF
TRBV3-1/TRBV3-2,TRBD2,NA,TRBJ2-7,TGTGCCAGCAGCCAAGATTGGCTAGCGGGAGCGGGGGAGCAGTACTTC,CASSQDWLAGAGEQYF
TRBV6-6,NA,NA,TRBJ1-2,TGTGCCAGCAGTTCTGACAAGAACTATGGCTACACCTTC,CASSSDKNYGYTF
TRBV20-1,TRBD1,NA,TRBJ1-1,TGCAGTGCTAGTAACGTACAGGGGTTGAACACTGAAGCTTTCTTT,CSASNVQGLNTEAFF
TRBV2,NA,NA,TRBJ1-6,TGTGCCAGCATGTCCCTCATGAGCGGATCACCCCTCCACTTT,CASMSLMSGSPLHF
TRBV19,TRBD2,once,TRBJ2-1,TGTGCCAGTAGCTCCGGGACTAGCGGGACCTACAATGAGCAGTTCTTC,CASSSGTSGTYNEQFF
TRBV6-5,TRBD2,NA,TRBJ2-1,TGTGCCAGCCAGCTAGCGGGAGGGCCCCGTGATGAGCAGTTCTTC,CASQLAGGPRDEQFF
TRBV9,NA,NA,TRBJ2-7,TGTGCCAGCAGCCCCCAGGACCGACTATACGAGCAGTACTTC,CASSPQDRLYEQYF
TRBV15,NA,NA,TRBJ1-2,TGTGCCACCAGCATAATGGCAGGGGCCAACTATGGCTACACCTTC,CATSIMAGANYGYTF
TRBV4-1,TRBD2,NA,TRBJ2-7,TGCGCCAGCAGCCAAGAACCAACTAGCGGGGCTACCTACGAGCAGTACTTC,CASSQEPTSGATYEQYF
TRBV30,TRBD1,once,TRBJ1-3,TGTGCCTGGGGGACAGGGGGGGGAGGAAACACCATATATTTT,CAWGTGGGGNTIYF
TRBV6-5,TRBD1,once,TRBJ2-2,TGTGCCAGCAACCGACAGGGGTACACCGGGGAGCTGTTTTTT,CASNRQGYTGELFF
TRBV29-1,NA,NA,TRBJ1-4,TGCAGCGCTAGCAACCCCGCAACTAATGAAAAACTGTTTTTT,CSASNPATNEKLFF
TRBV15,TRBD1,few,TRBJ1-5,TGTGCCACCAGCAGGACAGGGGCCCGTCAGCCCCAGCATTTT,CATSRTGARQPQHF
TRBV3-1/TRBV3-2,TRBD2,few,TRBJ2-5,TGTGCCAGCAGCCCCAGACTAGCGGGAGGCGCGGAGACCCAGTACTTC,CASSPRLAGGAETQYF
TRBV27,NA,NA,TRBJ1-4,TGTGCCAGCAGCAGGGCGCTTCATGAAAAACTGTTTTTT,CASSRALHEKLFF
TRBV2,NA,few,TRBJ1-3,TGTGCCAGCACCAGGCTCGGAAACACCATATATTTT,CASTRLGNTIYF
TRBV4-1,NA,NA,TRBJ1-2,TGCGCCAGCAGCCAAGATGGGGCTTATGGCTACACCTTC,CASSQDGAYGYTF
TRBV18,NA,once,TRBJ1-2,TGTGCCAGCTCACCCAGGGATTCAAGTGGCTACACCTTC,CASSPRDSSGYTF
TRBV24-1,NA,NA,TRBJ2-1,TGTGCCACCAGTGATTTGCCTAGCGTCTCCTACAATGAGCAGTTCTTC,CATSDLPSVSYNEQFF
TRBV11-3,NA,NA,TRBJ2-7,TGTGCCAGCAGCCGGAGAAACAGGGTAGCCCACGAGCAGTACTTC,CASSRRNRVAHEQYF